The 26 T cell receptor beta chains below come from one sample, sequenced in a study of CD8 T cells in Susac syndrome. RNA in amounts of about 0.5 to 1 ug was reverse transcribed with random hexamers. TCRdb redid the calling of the immunoSEQ multiplex PCR reads with MiXCR, one entry per CDR3 protein. The sample includes roughly 120,000 distinct CDR3 sequences, about 94% of them seen just once. Sequencing was performed on CD4+ T cells from PBMCs. The receptors were sampled from a human donor with multiple sclerosis.

This clonotype was counted a single time. This sequence joins TRBV11-3 and TRBJ2-5; TRBD2 might be the D (5 bases). Trimming removed 0 bases at V and 1 base at J, with 9 bases between. This CDR3 is built from 15 residues. Germline loops: CDR1 SGHNT, CDR2 YENEEA. The CDR3 coding sequence is TGTGCCAGCAGCTTAGACGGGCGGGTCCAAGAGACCCAGTACTTC. It is translated as CASSLDGRVQETQYF.

The chain uses TRBV5-1 and TRBJ2-5, with D perhaps matching TRBD1 or TRBD2 (5 bases each). The CDR3 is 14 residues long. Germline-derived CDR1 and CDR2 are SGHRS and YFSETQ. V was clipped by 0 bases and J by 4 bases, with 10 bases between them. The CDR3: CASSLEAGRETQYF. Written as DNA, the CDR3 is TGCGCCAGCAGCTTGGAGGCAGGGAGAGAGACCCAGTACTTC.

This sequence joins TRBV7-9 and TRBJ2-7; D unresolved. V dropped 5 bases and J dropped 0 bases, with 8 bases sitting between them. Per germline, CDR1 SEHNR and CDR2 FQNEAQ (reference sequence). The CDR3 covers 13 residues. CDR3 sequence reads: CASSLELSYEQYF. CDR3 DNA: TGTGCCAGCAGCCTAGAACTCTCCTACGAGCAGTACTTC.

The V call is TRBV6-6, the J call TRBJ1-5; D is uncertain. V lost 5 bases and J lost 5, with 7 bases in between. The CDR3 runs to 12 residues. In germline, CDR1 is MNHNY, CDR2 SVGAGI (reference sequence). The CDR3 here is CASSHIHQPQHF. The DNA for the CDR3 is TGTGCCAGCAGTCACATTCATCAGCCCCAGCATTTT.

The chain combines TRBV7-2 with TRBJ1-2; D remains unclear. Trimming cost V 4 bases and J 6 bases, with 15 bases left between them. The CDR3 contains 14 residues. Germline values: CDR1 SGHTA, CDR2 FQGNSA. The CDR3 bases are TGTGCCAGCAGCTCCCGGGCGTCGACCGATGGCTACACCTTC. This codes for CASSSRASTDGYTF.

The chain uses TRBV18 and TRBJ2-5, with D perhaps matching TRBD1 (6 bases). V lost 2 bases and J lost 5, with 15 bases in between. Per germline, CDR1 KGHSH and CDR2 LQKENI. The CDR3 sequence is 15 residues long. DNA for the CDR3: TGTGCCAGCTCACCATCTTCCGGACAGCGGGAGACCCAGTACTTC. This gives the protein CASSPSSGQRETQYF.

The chain recombines TRBV7-2 with TRBJ2-7, with TRBD1 as a possible D gene (5 bases). Between the trimmed V and J ends, which lost 6 bases and 5 bases, there was a span of 14 bases. CDR1 is SGHTA, CDR2 FQGNSA, per germline. The CDR3 is 13 amino acids. CDR3 sequence reads: CASRLTGTNEQYF. The CDR3 bases are TGTGCCAGCAGGTTAACAGGTACCAACGAGCAGTACTTC.

V is TRBV2 and J is TRBJ1-3, with D unresolved. Trimming took off 4 bases at V and 0 bases at J, with 4 bases between the two ends. The CDR3 is 13 residues long. Germline CDR1 and CDR2: SNHLY and FYNNEI. DNA for the CDR3: TGTGCCAGCAGTGTGGACTCTGGAAACACCATATATTTT. This gives the protein CASSVDSGNTIYF.

J is TRBJ2-2 and V is TRBV2; tentatively, D is TRBD1 or TRBD2 (5 bases each). Germline V CDR1 and CDR2: SNHLY, FYNNEI. The V and J ends lost 6 bases and 5 bases respectively, with 7 bases between them. The length of the CDR3 is 12 residues. The CDR3 spells CASSRETGELFF. In nucleotides, the CDR3 is TGTGCCAGCAGCAGGGAGACCGGGGAGCTGTTTTTT.

The CDR3 region is CASSLAMRGRPYEQYF. The CDR3 bases are TGTGCCAGCAGTTTAGCGATGAGGGGGCGACCCTACGAGCAGTACTTC. The rearrangement links TRBV12-3 or TRBV12-4 to TRBJ2-7; 7 positions agree with TRBD1. The CDR3 runs to 16 residues. V lost 0 bases and J lost 2; bases outside the gene matches: 7.

The chain uses TRBV7-2 and TRBJ2-7, with 8 bases matching TRBD1. This CDR3 is 14 amino acids long. The V segment lost 3 bases and the J segment 6 bases; nucleotides outside the gene matches: 7. Germline V gene lookup returns CDR1 SGHTA and CDR2 FQGNSA. This chain's CDR3 is CASSFQGASGEQYF. CDR3 in DNA: TGTGCCAGCAGCTTCCAGGGGGCTTCCGGCGAGCAGTACTTC. The entire variable domain, with the rest obtained from reference TRBV7-2 and TRBJ2-7, is as follows: GAGVSQSPSNKVTEKGKDVELRCDPISGHTALYWYRQSLGQGLEFLIYFQGNSAPDKSGLPSDRFSAERTGGSVSTLTIQRTQQEDSAVYLCASSFQGASGEQYFGPGTRLTVT.

Details on this clonotype: Given the absence of the conserved phenylalanine or tryptophan at the CDR3 end, a read error is likely. The CDR3 DNA is TGTGCCTGGAGTGTAGCAGGGTTTGAAGCTTTCTTG. The encoded protein is CAWSVAGFEAFL. The chain uses TRBV30 and TRBJ1-1; perhaps TRBD1 as D (5 bases). V lost 0 bases and J lost 7, with 9 bases in between. Looked up from germline, CDR1 is GTSNPN and CDR2 is SVGIG (reference sequence). The CDR3 is 12 residues long.

The chain combines TRBV19 with TRBJ1-4, with D possibly matching TRBD1 (5 bases). The CDR3 sequence is 14 residues long. Germline-derived CDR1 and CDR2 are LNHDA and SQIVND (reference sequence). Deletions cut 5 bases from V and 4 bases from J, with 11 bases between. In nucleotides, the CDR3 is TGTGCCAGTAGTCCGGGACGGTTTAATGAAAAACTGTTTTTT. It codes for CASSPGRFNEKLFF.

This chain joins TRBV27 and TRBJ2-6; D uncertain. This CDR3 is built from 19 residues. V was clipped by 6 bases and J by 4 bases, with 25 bases between them. Looked up from germline, CDR1 is MNHEY and CDR2 is SMNVEV (reference sequence). The CDR3 reads CASRLETRASQRGANVLTF. DNA for the CDR3: TGTGCCAGCAGATTGGAGACACGGGCTTCCCAGAGGGGGGCCAACGTCCTGACTTTC.

The chain uses TRBV5-1 and TRBJ2-5; 9 positions agree with TRBD2. CDR3 length: 15 amino acids. Trimming at V came to 5 bases and at J to 5 bases, leaving 10 bases not matched to a gene. CDR1 is SGHRS, CDR2 YFSETQ, per germline. As DNA, the CDR3 is TGCGCCAGCAGGTCTACCGGGACTAGCAAGGAGACCCAGTACTTC. Amino acids: CASRSTGTSKETQYF.

The rearrangement joins TRBV4-3 to TRBJ2-1; D possibly corresponds to TRBD1 (6 bases). This CDR3 comprises 16 residues. Germline-derived CDR1 and CDR2 are LGHNA and YSLEER. Trimming removed 2 bases from V and 0 bases from J, with 11 bases in between. The CDR3 region has the DNA TGCGCCAGCAGCCAACAGACAGGACGCTCCTACAATGAGCAGTTCTTC. It codes for CASSQQTGRSYNEQFF.

The CDR3 DNA sequence: TGTGCCAGCAGTTTGGGTCCCCCGGCAGATACGCAGTATTTT. Its protein product is CASSLGPPADTQYF. The chain has TRBV28 and TRBJ2-3; D call uncertain. The germline V gene has CDR1 MDHEN and CDR2 SYDVKM. This CDR3 is 14 amino acids long. V was trimmed by 3 bases and J by 4 bases, leaving 11 bases between them.

This chain links TRBV29-1 with TRBJ2-7; D gene unclear. The V end lost 4 bases, the J end lost 2 bases, and 6 bases lay between the germline ends. CDR3 size: 11 residues. From germline, CDR1 is SQVTM and CDR2 ANQGSEA. The CDR3 DNA sequence: TGCAGCGTTGCGCCCCCCTACGAGCAGTACTTC. Translation gives CSVAPPYEQYF.

This clonotype was seen a handful of times. This chain connects TRBV18 to TRBJ1-1; no firm D call. The CDR3 contains 14 residues. The V gene lost 3 bases and the J gene lost 1 base, with 9 bases spanning the gap. Germline V gives CDR1 KGHSH, CDR2 LQKENI. This CDR3 is CASSPGGRNTEAFF. CDR3 nucleotides: TGTGCCAGCTCACCGGGCGGGCGGAACACTGAAGCTTTCTTT.

This clonotype was seen once. V usage is TRBV11-1 and J usage is TRBJ2-2; D might be TRBD2 (6 bases). Trimming stripped 3 bases from V and 8 bases from J, with 19 bases between. The CDR3 covers 16 residues. Germline loops: CDR1 SGHAT, CDR2 FQDESV (reference sequence). This CDR3 reads CASSLWAGTPGGELFF. CDR3 sequence (DNA): TGTGCCAGCAGCTTGTGGGCCGGGACTCCGGGAGGGGAGCTGTTTTTT.

V and J are TRBV7-9 and TRBJ2-7; perhaps TRBD1 as D (6 bases). The CDR3 length is 15 residues. The V end was cut by 5 bases, the J end by 0 bases, with 14 bases between. Looked up from germline, CDR1 is SEHNR and CDR2 is FQNEAQ (reference sequence). This chain's CDR3 is CASSPRSRGSYEQYF. The CDR3 DNA follows: TGTGCCAGCAGCCCGCGATCCAGGGGCTCCTACGAGCAGTACTTC.

The chain joins TRBV2 to TRBJ2-1, with unresolved D. V was clipped by 1 base and J by 3 bases, with 13 bases between them. Looked up from germline, CDR1 is SNHLY and CDR2 is FYNNEI. The CDR3 extends over 16 amino acids. The CDR3 bases are TGTGCCAGCAGTGAAGAACTACCGAGATTCTACAATGAGCAGTTCTTC. Its protein is CASSEELPRFYNEQFF.

CDR3 in amino acids: CASSWNEGYEQYF. Written as DNA, the CDR3 is TGCGCCAGCAGCTGGAACGAAGGCTACGAGCAGTACTTC. The chain carries TRBV5-1 and TRBJ2-7, with D uncertain. CDR1 and CDR2 from the germline V gene are SGHRS and YFSETQ. This CDR3 has 13 amino acids. V lost 3 bases, J lost 3 bases, and 10 bases lay in between.

The chain uses TRBV6-5 and TRBJ1-1, with 7 bases matching TRBD1. CDR1 is MNHEY and CDR2 is SVGAGI in the germline V gene. This CDR3 has 14 amino acids. With 3 bases clipped from V and 1 base from J, the junction kept 2 bases outside the gene matches. The CDR3 DNA follows: TGTGCCAGCAGTTATGGGACAGAGAACACTGAAGCTTTCTTT. Protein product: CASSYGTENTEAFF.

This chain connects TRBV6-5 to TRBJ1-2, with 9 positions matching TRBD1. J was trimmed by 2 bases and V by 6 bases; bases with no gene match: 4. The CDR3 is 14 amino acids. Germline V lookup: CDR1 MNHEY, CDR2 SVGAGI. The CDR3 sequence is CASSGGQGNYGYTF. The CDR3 DNA reads TGTGCCAGCAGCGGCGGACAGGGGAACTATGGCTACACCTTC.

V is TRBV25-1 and J is TRBJ1-1; TRBD1 might be the D (6 bases). CDR1 is MGHDK and CDR2 is SYGVNS in the germline V gene. Between the trimmed V and J ends, which lost 2 bases and 3 bases, there was a span of 13 bases. The CDR3 loop spans 15 amino acids. The CDR3 DNA reads TGTGCCAGCAGTGAACTGGGGGCGGCGGACACTGAAGCTTTCTTT. Its translation is CASSELGAADTEAFF.